The next 5 T cell receptor beta chains were all read from a single sample in a study of control samples from healthy donors and cancer patients (dated by TCRdb to 2018 to 2020). Library preparation used the immunoSEQ multiplex PCR assay. In TCRdb, the immuneACCESS table is reduced to in-frame sequences with V and J assigned. These tables do not hold every clone; where another copy was compared, an unresolved V gene accounts for under half, and the others remain unexplained. Counted in this sample were 100,000 to 150,000 clones; about 91% of them appeared once. The ten largest clones capture around 8.9% of the sample. Sequencing used blood. Receptors originate from a man aged 18 to 30 in good health.

The rearrangement links TRBV6-5 to TRBJ2-2; TRBD1 agrees at 7 bases. Germline V gene sequence: CDR1 MNHEY, CDR2 SVGAGI. Unmatched junction bases numbered 2, after V lost 6 bases and J lost 1 base. The CDR3 length is 14 residues. CDR3 amino acids: CASSNRGNTGELFF. In nucleotides, the CDR3 is TGTGCCAGCAGCAACAGGGGGAACACCGGGGAGCTGTTTTTT.

As regards this clone: This specimen includes other DNA sequences encoding the same CDR3. This chain connects TRBV5-4 to TRBJ2-7, with 7 bases matching TRBD2. The CDR3 covers 14 residues. Trimming removed 0 bases from V and 4 bases from J; junction bases left unmatched: 4. Germline CDR1 reads SGHNT; CDR2 reads YYREEE (reference sequence). CDR3 DNA: TGTGCCAGCAGCTTGGCGGGGGGAACTTACGAGCAGTACTTC. Translation gives CASSLAGGTYEQYF. The whole variable domain, filled in from reference TRBV5-4 and TRBJ2-7, reads ETGVTQSPTHLIKTRGQQVTLRCSSQSGHNTVSWYQQALGQGPQFIFQYYREEENGRGNFPPRFSGLQFPNYSSELNVNALELDDSALYLCASSLAGGTYEQYFGPGTRLTVT.

This chain joins TRBV5-1 and TRBJ2-3, with 9 bases that match TRBD2. CDR1 is SGHRS and CDR2 is YFSETQ in the germline V gene. V lost 1 base, J lost 6 bases, and 3 bases stayed unmatched. The CDR3 sequence is 14 residues long. The CDR3 here is CASSLTSGSDTQYF. The CDR3 DNA sequence: TGCGCCAGCAGCTTGACTAGCGGGTCTGATACGCAGTATTTT.

The chain employs TRBV12-5 and TRBJ2-2, with D uncertain. Germline V gene lookup returns CDR1 LGHNT and CDR2 FRNRAP. This CDR3 comprises 12 residues. With 7 bases removed from V and 4 bases from J, the gap between germline ends came to 7 bases. CDR3 in DNA: TGTGCTAGTGAGATAGGCACCGGGGAGCTGTTTTTT. Its translation is CASEIGTGELFF.

This chain links TRBV5-6 with TRBJ2-7; 13 positions match TRBD2. The V segment lost 6 bases and the J segment 2 bases; nucleotides outside the gene matches: 17. The CDR3 is 19 amino acids. The V gene's germline CDR1 is SGHDT and CDR2 YYEEEE. The DNA for the CDR3 is TGTGCCAGCACCCCGTTCGATGGGACTAGCGGGGTTCTAGCCTACGAGCAGTACTTC. It translates to CASTPFDGTSGVLAYEQYF.